The 9 T cell receptor beta chains presented below share a single source sample, sequenced in a study of cytomegalovirus exposure and HLA in healthy donors. Both 60 Vbeta primers and 13 Jbeta primers went into the PCR. Measured with immunoSEQ multiplex PCR; TCRdb has only the in-frame clones, and not every one. The profile shows approximately 220,000 clones, over 60% of them singletons. The sample taken for sequencing was PBMCs. These receptors originate from a man aged 18-30 years in good health and CMV-seronegative.

This chain uses TRBV7-6 with TRBJ1-2; perhaps TRBD1 as D (6 bases). The CDR3 is 17 amino acids. Germline V lookup: CDR1 SGHVS, CDR2 FNYEAQ. The germline V and J ends were trimmed by 0 bases and 5 bases, with 19 bases remaining between them. The CDR3: CASSLAAGAADLYGYTF. The DNA for the CDR3 is TGTGCCAGCAGCTTAGCGGCGGGGGCAGCGGACCTATATGGCTACACCTTC.

The chain uses TRBV6-5 and TRBJ1-3; no clear D. This CDR3 contains 15 residues. In germline, CDR1 is MNHEY, CDR2 SVGAGI. The ends were cut back, 5 bases at V and 4 bases at J, with 15 bases in the middle. The CDR3 coding sequence is TGTGCCAGCAGTCACCCGGGTCCGACGGGAAACACCATATATTTT. Residues: CASSHPGPTGNTIYF.

This chain connects TRBV5-4 to TRBJ2-1; 9 bases are shared with TRBD2. The CDR3 loop spans 15 amino acids. Germline V gene lookup returns CDR1 SGHNT and CDR2 YYREEE (reference sequence). V gave up 3 bases and J gave up 0 bases; unmatched junction bases: 1. The CDR3: CASSYSGSSYNEQFF. The CDR3 DNA reads as TGTGCCAGCAGCTATAGCGGGAGCTCCTACAATGAGCAGTTCTTC.

The chain couples TRBV30 to TRBJ1-6; no definite D call. The CDR3 covers 14 residues. The V and J ends lost 4 bases and 0 bases respectively, with 7 bases between them. Germline lookup yields CDR1 GTSNPN and CDR2 SVGIG (reference sequence). The CDR3 protein is CAWTFSSYNSPLHF. CDR3 DNA sequence: TGTGCCTGGACCTTTAGCTCCTATAATTCACCCCTCCACTTT.

The chain employs TRBV4-1 and TRBJ1-2, with a possible D match to TRBD1 (5 bases). V lost 0 bases and J 2 bases, leaving 10 bases between the germline ends. The CDR3 totals 15 residues. Germline values: CDR1 MGHRA, CDR2 YSYEKL. CDR3 amino acids: CASSQDSGDNYGYTF. The CDR3 DNA reads TGCGCCAGCAGCCAAGATTCGGGGGACAACTATGGCTACACCTTC.

The chain combines TRBV4-1 with TRBJ2-5; perhaps TRBD2 as D (5 bases). Germline V gene sequence: CDR1 MGHRA, CDR2 YSYEKL. The CDR3 covers 16 residues. V lost 4 bases, J lost 2 bases, and 17 bases lay in between. The CDR3 loop reads CASSPGGAEAQETQYF. As DNA, the CDR3 is TGCGCCAGCAGCCCTGGAGGAGCGGAGGCGCAAGAGACCCAGTACTTC.

This chain connects TRBV18 to TRBJ2-3, with 13 bases matching TRBD2. The germline V gene has CDR1 KGHSH and CDR2 LQKENI. This CDR3 has 16 amino acids. The trim removed 5 bases at V and 4 bases at J, leaving 6 bases unmatched. CDR3 sequence: CASSFTSGRASDTQYF. In nucleotides, the CDR3 is TGTGCCAGCTCATTCACTAGCGGGAGGGCCTCAGATACGCAGTATTTT. Combining the CDR3 with reference TRBV18 and TRBJ2-3 gives the whole variable domain NAGVMQNPRHLVRRRGQEARLRCSPMKGHSHVYWYRQLPEEGLKFMVYLQKENIIDESGMPKERFSAEFPKEGPSILRIQQVVRGDSAAYFCASSFTSGRASDTQYFGPGTRLTVL.

The chain is built from TRBV5-6 and TRBJ1-1, with 7 bases that match TRBD1. Looked up from germline, CDR1 is SGHDT and CDR2 is YYEEEE. The CDR3 extends over 16 amino acids. V was clipped by 0 bases and J by 1 base; unmatched bases: 6. The CDR3 region is CASSLGLQGKNTEAFF. CDR3 in DNA: TGTGCCAGCAGCTTGGGGTTACAGGGGAAGAACACTGAAGCTTTCTTT.

CDR3 region: CASSPGYEQYF. In nucleotides, the CDR3 is TGTGCCAGCAGTCCGGGCTACGAGCAGTACTTC. V is TRBV2 and J is TRBJ2-7; D unclear. From germline, CDR1 is SNHLY and CDR2 FYNNEI. The CDR3 extends over 11 amino acids. V was pared by 5 bases and J by 3 bases, with 5 bases between. Full variable domain (outside the CDR3, taken from reference TRBV2 and TRBJ2-7): EPEVTQTPSHQVTQMGQEVILRCVPISNHLYFYWYRQILGQKVEFLVSFYNNEISEKSEIFDDQFSVERPDGSNFTLKIRSTKLEDSAMYFCASSPGYEQYFGPGTRLTVT.